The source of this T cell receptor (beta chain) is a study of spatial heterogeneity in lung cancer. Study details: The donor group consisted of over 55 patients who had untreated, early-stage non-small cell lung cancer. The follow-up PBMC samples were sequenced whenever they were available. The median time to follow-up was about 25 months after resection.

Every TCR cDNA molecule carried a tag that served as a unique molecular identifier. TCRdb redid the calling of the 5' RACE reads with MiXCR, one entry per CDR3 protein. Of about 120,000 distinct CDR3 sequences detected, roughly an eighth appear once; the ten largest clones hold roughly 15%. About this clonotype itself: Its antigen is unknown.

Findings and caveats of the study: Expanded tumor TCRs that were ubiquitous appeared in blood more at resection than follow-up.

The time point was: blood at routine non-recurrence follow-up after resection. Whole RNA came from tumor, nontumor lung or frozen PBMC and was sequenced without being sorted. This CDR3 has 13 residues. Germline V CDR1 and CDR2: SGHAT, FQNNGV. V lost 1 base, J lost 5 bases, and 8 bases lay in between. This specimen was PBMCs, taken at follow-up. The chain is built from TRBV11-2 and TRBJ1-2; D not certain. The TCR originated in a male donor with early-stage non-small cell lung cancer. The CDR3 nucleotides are TGTGCCAGCAGCTTAGGGAGGGAGTATGGCTACACCTTC. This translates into CASSLGREYGYTF.